This passage covers 6 T cell receptor beta chains from one sample sequenced in a study of cytomegalovirus exposure and HLA in healthy donors. A multiplex PCR was run with 60 Vbeta primers and 13 Jbeta primers. The assay was immunoSEQ multiplex PCR, and TCRdb's table has in-frame clones only and misses some. The sample has approximately 110,000 clones; around 75% are singletons. The sequenced sample consisted of PBMCs. The source is a man aged 40-49 years in good health and CMV-seronegative.

The genes are TRBV29-1 and TRBJ2-5; D is possibly TRBD2 (5 bases). With 6 bases removed from V and 7 bases from J, the gap between germline ends came to 12 bases. The CDR3 runs 11 residues. Germline loops: CDR1 SQVTM, CDR2 ANQGSEA. The CDR3 sequence is CSVGYGGTQYF. CDR3 DNA: TGCAGCGTGGGGTACGGAGGGACCCAGTACTTC.

The chain carries TRBV5-1 and TRBJ1-2; possible D gene TRBD1, 5 bases. V lost 4 bases, J lost 10 bases, and 20 bases lay in between. Germline V gene data show CDR1 as SGHRS and CDR2 as YFSETQ. The CDR3 consists of 14 residues. For the CDR3, the DNA is TGCGCCAGCAGCGCGTCAGGGTTTGGCCTTGACTACACCTTC. It specifies CASSASGFGLDYTF.

The rearrangement links TRBV29-1 to TRBJ1-2; D is uncertain. CDR1 SQVTM and CDR2 ANQGSEA come from the germline V gene. The ends were cut back, 3 bases at V and 5 bases at J, with 16 bases in the middle. The CDR3 is made up of 14 amino acids. The CDR3 loop is CSVDGRREGYGYTF. CDR3 nucleotide sequence: TGCAGCGTTGATGGCCGACGGGAGGGTTATGGCTACACCTTC.

V is TRBV11-2 and J is TRBJ2-1, with D maybe TRBD2 (6 bases). CDR1 SGHAT and CDR2 FQNNGV come from the germline V gene. The V end was cut by 4 bases, the J end by 8 bases, with 18 bases between. The CDR3 runs 15 residues. CDR3 nucleotide sequence: TGTGCCAGCAGCTCCCCCGGGACTGGGGTCTATGAGCAGTTCTTC. Translation: CASSSPGTGVYEQFF.

The sample holds a few counts of this clone. The sample carries other DNA sequences with the same CDR3. The J gene is TRBJ1-1, the V gene TRBV5-4, with 7 bases aligning to TRBD1. CDR3 size: 14 residues. The V gene end was trimmed by 0 bases and the J gene end by 6 bases; junction bases not matched to a gene: 5. CDR1 and CDR2 (germline): SGHNT, YYREEE (reference sequence). The CDR3 spells CASSLGDRAAEAFF. The CDR3 nucleotides are TGTGCCAGCAGCTTGGGAGACAGGGCAGCTGAAGCTTTCTTT.

V and J are TRBV9 and TRBJ1-4; D is undetermined. The CDR3 is made up of 16 amino acids. V lost 4 bases and J lost 6, with 19 bases in between. Germline V gene sequence: CDR1 SGDLS, CDR2 YYNGEE. The CDR3 region is CASSPIPPGQHEKLFF. The DNA for the CDR3 is TGTGCCAGCAGCCCAATCCCTCCTGGGCAGCATGAAAAACTGTTTTTT.